This passage covers 16 T cell receptor beta chains from one sample sequenced in a study of post-analysis software for immune sequencing data. Libraries were made from TCR beta cDNA, and they carried unique molecular identifiers. MiXCR, run by TCRdb on the PCR reads, gives a single entry per CDR3 protein. In the table there are 150,000 to 200,000 distinct CDR3 sequences, under 40% of which are singletons. The specimen comprised blood, sampled after autologous hematopoietic stem cell transplantation. The receptors were gathered from a girl aged 10-17 years with multiple sclerosis.

As for this clonotype: At one boundary the junction diverges from the germline segment, which might be a read error. The J gene is TRBJ1-6, the V gene TRBV27; 11 nucleotides match TRBD1. CDR3 length: 15 amino acids. Germline lookup yields CDR1 MNHEY and CDR2 SMNVEV (reference sequence). The CDR3 region has the DNA TGCGCCAGCAGTTGGACAGGGGGCGTTGGTTCACCCCTCCACTTT. Its translation: CASSWTGGVGSPLHF.

This clonotype was observed a few times. The V call is TRBV5-1, the J call TRBJ2-1, with TRBD2 identical over 11 bases. CDR1 and CDR2 from the germline V gene are SGHRS and YFSETQ. The CDR3 covers 17 residues. V lost 3 bases and J lost 4; bases outside the gene matches: 9. CDR3 region: CASSSIAGGPPYNEQFF. The CDR3, as DNA: TGCGCCAGCAGCTCCATAGCGGGAGGGCCCCCATACAATGAGCAGTTCTTC.

This clonotype was found a few times. V is TRBV12-3 or TRBV12-4 and J is TRBJ2-1, with 8 bases lining up with TRBD2. After removal of 2 bases from V and 8 bases from J, the junction contained 11 bases not matched to a gene. CDR3 length equals 16 residues. CDR3 nucleotide sequence: TGTGCCAGCAGTTTAAGGGTTTCGGGAGGGAGCCATGAGCAGTTCTTC. This translates into CASSLRVSGGSHEQFF.

This clonotype was observed a single time. The chain recombines TRBV20-1 with TRBJ2-1; 10 bases align to TRBD2. J lost 2 bases, V lost 1 base, and 2 bases had no gene match. Germline V CDR1 and CDR2: DFQATT, SNEGSKA (reference sequence). The CDR3 loop spans 15 amino acids. DNA of the CDR3: TGCAGTGCTAGAGGACTAGCGGGCCCCTACAATGAGCAGTTCTTC. Encoded protein: CSARGLAGPYNEQFF.

This chain's CDR3 is CASSNRGPNTDTQYF. The CDR3 region has the DNA TGTGCCAGCAGCAACAGGGGGCCGAACACAGATACGCAGTATTTT. This chain links TRBV7-9 with TRBJ2-3, with 9 bases that match TRBD1. V trimming: 5 bases; J trimming: 2 bases; junction bases outside the gene matches: 5. Per the germline V gene, CDR1 is SEHNR and CDR2 is FQNEAQ (reference sequence). The CDR3 sequence is 15 residues long.

This clonotype was counted a few times. J is TRBJ1-5 and V is TRBV7-2; D is undetermined. This CDR3 is built from 15 residues. Between the trimmed V and J ends, which lost 7 bases and 5 bases, there was a span of 18 bases. Germline loops: CDR1 SGHTA, CDR2 FQGNSA. Here the CDR3 DNA reads TGTGCCAGCACCTCCCTAGGGAGAGATGATCAGCCCCAGCATTTT. This gives the protein CASTSLGRDDQPQHF.

A note on this clonotype: A read error is possible here, since a much larger clone lies one base away. The chain has TRBV7-7 and TRBJ2-7, with TRBD2 matching over 13 bases. The length of the CDR3 is 17 residues. From germline, CDR1 is SSHAT and CDR2 FNYEAQ (reference sequence). CDR3: CASATSGRAPGRYEQYF. The CDR3 region has the DNA TGTGCTAGCGCTACTAGCGGGAGGGCCCCAGGCAGATACGAGCAGTACTTC.

This sequence joins TRBV4-2 and TRBJ2-5; 12 positions match TRBD2. The J segment lost 3 bases and the V segment lost 2 bases, leaving 7 bases of the junction unmatched. CDR1 LGHNA and CDR2 YNFKEQ come from the germline V gene. The CDR3 has 17 residues. In nucleotides, the CDR3 is TGTGCCAGCAGCCAAAGTGGACGACTAGCGGGAGAAGAGACCCAGTACTTC. It translates to CASSQSGRLAGEETQYF.

The V gene is TRBV12-5, the J gene TRBJ2-2, with 11 bases identical to TRBD1. V lost 6 bases and J lost 6; bases outside the gene matches: 6. This CDR3 region has 15 residues. Germline V gene data show CDR1 as LGHNT and CDR2 as FRNRAP. CDR3 loop: CASGRTGQGAGELFF. CDR3 nucleotides: TGTGCTAGTGGAAGGACGGGACAGGGGGCCGGGGAGCTGTTTTTT.

The rearrangement joins TRBV7-2 to TRBJ2-3; D possibly corresponds to TRBD2 (6 bases). The V end lost 11 bases, the J end lost 1 base, and 13 bases lay between the germline ends. Germline V lookup: CDR1 SGHTA, CDR2 FQGNSA. The length of the CDR3 is 13 residues. CDR3 sequence reads: CALGGEGTDTQYF. In nucleotides, the CDR3 is TGTGCCTTGGGGGGAGAAGGCACAGATACGCAGTATTTT.

V is TRBV15 and J is TRBJ2-7; TRBD1 matches at 9 bases. From germline, CDR1 is LNHNV and CDR2 YYDKDF (reference sequence). This CDR3 has 14 residues. Trimming took 8 bases from V and 1 from J; bases not matched to a gene: 6. CDR3 amino acids: CATRRTGESYEQYF. The CDR3 DNA reads as TGTGCCACCCGGAGGACAGGGGAGTCCTACGAGCAGTACTTC. The whole variable domain, filled in from reference TRBV15 and TRBJ2-7, reads DAMVIQNPRYQVTQFGKPVTLSCSQTLNHNVMYWYQQKSSQAPKLLFHYYDKDFNNEADTPDNFQSRRPNTSFCFLDIRSPGLGDTAMYLCATRRTGESYEQYFGPGTRLTVT.

Remarks on this clonotype: A much larger clonotype is one base distant, so this may be a read error. The rearrangement uses TRBV7-2 and TRBJ2-1; 10 bases line up with TRBD2. CDR1 and CDR2 (germline): SGHTA, FQGNSA. The CDR3 spans 13 residues. CDR3 region: CASSFKPGLALIF. The CDR3 DNA sequence: TGTGCCAGCAGCTTTAAGCCGGGACTAGCGCTGATCTTC. The whole variable domain, filled in from reference TRBV7-2 and TRBJ2-1, reads GAGVSQSPSNKVTEKGKDVELRCDPISGHTALYWYRQSLGQGLEFLIYFQGNSAPDKSGLPSDRFSAERTGGSVSTLTIQRTQQEDSAVYLCASSFKPGLALIFGPGTRLTVL.

The chain joins TRBV6-6 to TRBJ2-6, with unresolved D. Trimming removed 2 bases from V and 3 bases from J, with 11 bases in between. Germline lookup yields CDR1 MNHNY and CDR2 SVGAGI (reference sequence). The CDR3 totals 16 residues. The CDR3 reads CASSYTTGVGANVLTF. The DNA for the CDR3 is TGTGCCAGCAGTTACACGACTGGGGTTGGGGCCAACGTCCTGACTTTC.

The chain couples TRBV7-9 to TRBJ2-3; D is uncertain. CDR1 and CDR2 (germline): SEHNR, FQNEAQ (reference sequence). Between the trimmed V and J ends, which lost 0 bases and 5 bases, there was a span of 12 bases. The CDR3 is 15 residues long. CDR3 residues: CASSLAMSRVDTQYF. CDR3 nucleotide sequence: TGTGCCAGCAGCTTAGCCATGTCACGCGTAGATACGCAGTATTTT.

The chain uses TRBV9 and TRBJ2-5; D possibly corresponds to TRBD1 (6 bases). This CDR3 is 13 amino acids long. The germline V gene has CDR1 SGDLS and CDR2 YYNGEE. The V end lost 0 bases, the J end lost 11 bases, and 14 bases lay between the germline ends. CDR3 coding DNA: TGTGCCAGCAGCGTAGTAGGGGACAATGAGCAGTACTTC. Protein product: CASSVVGDNEQYF.

A note on this clonotype: The junction departs from the called germline gene at one end, perhaps through a read error. The chain recombines TRBV7-6 with TRBJ2-1; D call uncertain. Germline V lookup: CDR1 SGHVS, CDR2 FNYEAQ. The CDR3 has 15 amino acids. The CDR3 DNA sequence: TGTGCCAGCAGCTTAGGCCCAAAGAACTACAGTGAGCAGTTCTTC. This sequence encodes CASSLGPKNYSEQFF.